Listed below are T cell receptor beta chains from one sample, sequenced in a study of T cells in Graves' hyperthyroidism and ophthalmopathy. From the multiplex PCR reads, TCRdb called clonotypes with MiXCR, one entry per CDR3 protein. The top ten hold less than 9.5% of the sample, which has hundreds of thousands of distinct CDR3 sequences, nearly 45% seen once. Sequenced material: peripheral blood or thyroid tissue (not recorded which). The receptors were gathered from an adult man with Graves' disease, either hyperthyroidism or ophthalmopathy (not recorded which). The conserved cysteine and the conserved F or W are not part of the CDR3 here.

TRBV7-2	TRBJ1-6	ASSFRGTESPLH
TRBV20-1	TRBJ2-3	SASTDTQY
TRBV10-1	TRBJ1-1	ASSESLQGQPEAF
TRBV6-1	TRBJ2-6	ASREERSGANVLT
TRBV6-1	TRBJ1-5	ASLTGADQPQH
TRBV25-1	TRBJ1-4	ANSDRGLGTEKLF
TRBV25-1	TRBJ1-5	AGRGGGNQPQH
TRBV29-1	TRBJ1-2	SVGDWGRTNYGYT
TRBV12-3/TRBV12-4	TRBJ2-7	ASSLEGTGAVEQY
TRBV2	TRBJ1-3	ASSAGGNTIY
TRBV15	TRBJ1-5	ATSKGTGGSQPQH
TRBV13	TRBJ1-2	ASGRDSFFYGYT
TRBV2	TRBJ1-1	ASSGALANTEAF
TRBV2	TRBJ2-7	ASEWDRSYEQY
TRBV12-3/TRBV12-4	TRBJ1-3	ASSPLQGMNTIY
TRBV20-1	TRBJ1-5	SVYRDQPQH
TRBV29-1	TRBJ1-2	SSLATGQGNYGYT
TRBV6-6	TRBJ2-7	ASSTRQGSEQY
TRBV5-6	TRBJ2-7	ASSQEGGNEQY
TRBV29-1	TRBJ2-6	SVEEGRGRTEA
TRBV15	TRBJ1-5	ATSSQGQGGQPQH
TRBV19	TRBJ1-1	ASSPPRGRNEAF
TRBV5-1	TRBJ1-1	ASSLAGNMNTEAF